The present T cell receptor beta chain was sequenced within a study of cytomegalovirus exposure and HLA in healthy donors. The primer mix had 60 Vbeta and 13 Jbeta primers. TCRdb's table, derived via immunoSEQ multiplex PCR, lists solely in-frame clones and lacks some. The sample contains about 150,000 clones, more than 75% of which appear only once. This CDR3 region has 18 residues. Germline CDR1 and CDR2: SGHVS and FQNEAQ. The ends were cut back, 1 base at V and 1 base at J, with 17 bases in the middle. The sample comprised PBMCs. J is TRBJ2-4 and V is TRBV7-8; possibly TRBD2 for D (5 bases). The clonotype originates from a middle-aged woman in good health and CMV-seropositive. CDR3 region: CASSLGSLPGVAKNIQYF. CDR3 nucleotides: TGTGCCAGCAGCTTAGGGAGCTTACCCGGGGTGGCCAAAAACATTCAGTACTTC.